One sample yielded the 27 T cell receptor beta chains listed below, sequenced in a study of control samples from healthy donors and cancer patients (dated by TCRdb to 2019 to 2021). Library prep was done by the immunoSEQ multiplex PCR assay. TCRdb carries this immuneACCESS record with in-frame sequences only. Its versions omit some clonotypes, under half of them owing to an unresolved V gene in the studies checked, with the rest unexplained. This sample comprises over 120,000 clones, about 90% of them detected only once. The ten most abundant clones make up 3.2% of the sample. What was sequenced was blood. The receptors come from a man aged 25 to 45 in good health.

This clone appeared a single time. The chain joins TRBV15 to TRBJ2-5, with 7 bases that match TRBD1. The germline CDR1 and CDR2 sequences are LNHNV and YYDKDF (reference sequence). The CDR3 is 15 residues long. The ends lost 5 bases at V and 1 base at J; junction bases unmatched: 7. The CDR3 region is CATSSETGTQETQYF. CDR3 coding DNA: TGTGCCACCAGCTCCGAGACAGGGACCCAAGAGACCCAGTACTTC.

The rearrangement joins TRBV29-1 to TRBJ1-5; a possible D gene is TRBD1 (5 bases). Germline-derived CDR1 and CDR2 are SQVTM and ANQGSEA. The ends were cut back, 4 bases at V and 1 base at J, with 14 bases in the middle. There are 15 residues in the CDR3. The CDR3, as DNA: TGCAGCGTTGGTGGGGGGATTGAGAGCAATCAGCCCCAGCATTTT. Encoded protein: CSVGGGIESNQPQHF.

This clone was picked up one time. The genes are TRBV11-3 and TRBJ2-3; weak D call: TRBD2 (7 bases). Trimming stripped 5 bases from V and 5 bases from J, with 17 bases between. CDR3 length equals 15 residues. The germline V gene has CDR1 SGHNT and CDR2 YENEEA. The CDR3 spells CASSPAGAPRDTQYF. The CDR3 bases are TGTGCCAGCAGCCCCGCGGGGGCGCCAAGAGATACGCAGTATTTT.

This clone was found once. V usage is TRBV25-1 and J usage is TRBJ1-2; TRBD1 agrees at 7 bases. The germline V gene encodes CDR1 MGHDK and CDR2 SYGVNS. J was trimmed by 4 bases and V by 5 bases; bases with no gene match: 7. This CDR3 has 14 residues. The CDR3 spells CASSFPGDSYGYTF. CDR3 coding DNA: TGTGCCAGCAGTTTCCCGGGGGACAGCTATGGCTACACCTTC.

The chain uses TRBV2 and TRBJ2-1; weak D call: TRBD1 (6 bases). This CDR3 spans 14 amino acids. Trimming stripped 7 bases from V and 0 bases from J, with 10 bases between. Germline-derived CDR1 and CDR2 are SNHLY and FYNNEI. The CDR3 DNA sequence: TGTGCCAGCATTCAGGGGAGCTCCTACAATGAGCAGTTCTTC. It codes for CASIQGSSYNEQFF.

The chain couples TRBV27 to TRBJ1-2, with TRBD1 matching 7 bases. V lost 3 bases, J lost 0 bases, and 7 bases stayed unmatched. This CDR3 has 16 amino acids. CDR1 is MNHEY and CDR2 is SMNVEV in the germline V gene (reference sequence). The CDR3 DNA is TGTGCCAGCAGTTTCTTGGCAGGGACAGCTAACTATGGCTACACCTTC. Translation: CASSFLAGTANYGYTF.

The chain joins TRBV28 to TRBJ2-2; D not certain. The CDR3 is 14 residues long. Trimming took 3 bases from V and 6 from J, leaving 11 bases between them. CDR1 is MDHEN and CDR2 is SYDVKM in the germline V gene. CDR3 DNA sequence: TGTGCCAGCAGTTTTACCTCTAGTCCCGGGGAGCTGTTTTTT. It is translated as CASSFTSSPGELFF.

This chain joins TRBV6-6 and TRBJ2-1, with TRBD2 identical over 8 bases. V gave up 2 bases and J gave up 7 bases; unmatched junction bases: 10. Germline V gene sequence: CDR1 MNHNY, CDR2 SVGAGI (reference sequence). The CDR3 is 16 amino acids. CDR3 DNA: TGTGCCAGCAGTTACCCACCACGGGGGGGAAAGAATGAGCAGTTCTTC. Translated: CASSYPPRGGKNEQFF.

The rearrangement joins TRBV30 to TRBJ1-2, with D perhaps matching TRBD1 (5 bases). CDR1 and CDR2 (germline): GTSNPN, SVGIG (reference sequence). This CDR3 comprises 13 residues. V was pared by 0 bases and J by 8 bases, with 13 bases between. CDR3 loop: CAWSVILGPGYTF. CDR3 DNA sequence: TGTGCCTGGAGTGTCATTCTGGGGCCGGGCTACACCTTC.

The chain couples TRBV28 to TRBJ1-5; no reliable D call. Per the germline V gene, CDR1 is MDHEN and CDR2 is SYDVKM. The CDR3 contains 17 residues. The germline V and J ends were trimmed by 2 bases and 4 bases, with 18 bases remaining between them. CDR3 nucleotides: TGTGCCAGCAGTTTACCACTGACGGTCTCGGTTAATCAGCCCCAGCATTTT. Amino acids: CASSLPLTVSVNQPQHF.

The rearrangement links TRBV5-6 to TRBJ1-2, with D possibly TRBD1 on 6 matching bases. The CDR3 has 18 residues. The V and J ends lost 0 bases and 1 base respectively, with 19 bases between them. Per the germline V gene, CDR1 is SGHDT and CDR2 is YYEEEE. The CDR3 DNA sequence: TGTGCCAGCAGCTTGGGGCCGGTGGGGGCCTTAGATAACTATGGCTACACCTTC. This codes for CASSLGPVGALDNYGYTF.

The genes are TRBV10-1 and TRBJ2-5, with D possibly being TRBD2 (5 bases). The germline gives CDR1 WNHNN, CDR2 SYGVQD (reference sequence). This CDR3 contains 14 residues. V dropped 2 bases and J dropped 2 bases, with 9 bases sitting between them. The CDR3 region is CASSEAGGQETQYF. The CDR3 DNA is TGCGCCAGCAGTGAGGCCGGAGGACAAGAGACCCAGTACTTC.

V usage is TRBV7-2 and J usage is TRBJ2-7; D assignment may be TRBD1 or TRBD2 (6 bases each). CDR1 and CDR2 (germline): SGHTA, FQGNSA. This CDR3 has 17 residues. With 5 bases removed from V and 2 bases from J, the gap between germline ends came to 22 bases. Written as DNA, the CDR3 is TGTGCCAGCAGCCCAAAGTTTGGGGGGCGCGAGCCCTACGAGCAGTACTTC. This encodes CASSPKFGGREPYEQYF.

The chain has TRBV15 and TRBJ1-1; D remains ambiguous. This CDR3 has 14 amino acids. Germline CDR1 LNHNV, CDR2 YYDKDF (reference sequence). V lost 0 bases and J 4 bases, leaving 9 bases between the germline ends. The DNA of the CDR3 is TGTGCCACCAGCAGAGAAGCAACGGGCACTGAAGCTTTCTTT. Its translation: CATSREATGTEAFF.

The rearrangement links TRBV5-1 to TRBJ2-1; D might be TRBD1 (6 bases). From germline, CDR1 is SGHRS and CDR2 YFSETQ. V was pared by 7 bases and J by 2 bases, with 16 bases between. This CDR3 region has 15 residues. CDR3: CASYLGTSTYNEQFF. In DNA form, the CDR3 reads TGCGCCAGCTATCTTGGGACAAGTACCTACAATGAGCAGTTCTTC. Full variable domain (rest looked up from reference TRBV5-1 and TRBJ2-1): KAGVTQTPRYLIKTRGQQVTLSCSPISGHRSVSWYQQTPGQGLQFLFEYFSETQRNKGNFPGRFSGRQFSNSRSEMNVSTLELGDSALYLCASYLGTSTYNEQFFGPGTRLTVL.

V gene TRBV2 combines with J gene TRBJ2-7; TRBD1 matches 7 bases. With 7 bases clipped from V and 2 bases from J, the junction kept 11 bases outside the gene matches. There are 15 residues in the CDR3. From germline, CDR1 is SNHLY and CDR2 FYNNEI. CDR3 region: CASMGLYRGTYEQYF. In DNA form, the CDR3 reads TGTGCCAGCATGGGCCTATACAGGGGAACCTACGAGCAGTACTTC.

CDR3 amino acids: CASSDSNRGTEAFF. The CDR3 nucleotides read TGTGCCAGCAGTGACTCAAACAGGGGAACTGAAGCTTTCTTT. The gene calls are TRBV6-4 and TRBJ1-1; TRBD1 aligns across 7 bases. The germline V gene has CDR1 MRHNA and CDR2 SNTAGT. The ends lost 0 bases at V and 5 bases at J; junction bases unmatched: 3. This CDR3 is 14 amino acids long.

In this sample, this clone turned up once. The gene calls are TRBV6-1 and TRBJ2-1; a possible D gene is TRBD1 (6 bases). Germline lookup yields CDR1 MNHNS and CDR2 SASEGT. The CDR3 contains 16 residues. Trimming pared 1 base from V and 5 bases from J, leaving 15 bases between. The CDR3 sequence is CASSEVGGTGNNEQFF. CDR3 in DNA: TGTGCCAGCAGTGAAGTCGGAGGAACAGGGAACAATGAGCAGTTCTTC.

This chain uses TRBV27 with TRBJ1-4; the match to TRBD1 covers 7 bases. J gave up 7 bases and V 2 bases, and 10 bases lay outside the gene matches. This CDR3 region has 16 residues. Looked up from germline, CDR1 is MNHEY and CDR2 is SMNVEV (reference sequence). The CDR3 reads CASSLRQGNFGEKLFF. The DNA of the CDR3 is TGTGCCAGCAGTTTAAGACAGGGCAATTTTGGTGAAAAACTGTTTTTT.

CDR3 sequence (DNA): TGTGCCAGTAGGATCAGGCCGCCTAATGAAAAACTGTTTTTT. The encoded protein is CASRIRPPNEKLFF. The V gene is TRBV19, the J gene TRBJ1-4; no clear D gene. Trimming removed 6 bases at V and 3 bases at J, with 11 bases between. CDR1 is LNHDA and CDR2 is SQIVND in the germline V gene (reference sequence). The CDR3 sequence is 14 residues long.

The chain recombines TRBV11-2 with TRBJ1-2, with D possibly TRBD1 on 6 matching bases. The V end was cut by 0 bases, the J end by 4 bases, with 15 bases between. The CDR3 loop spans 16 amino acids. In germline, CDR1 is SGHAT, CDR2 FQNNGV. The chain's CDR3 is CASSLDLAGDFYGYTF. CDR3 DNA: TGTGCCAGCAGCTTAGATTTGGCAGGGGATTTCTATGGCTACACCTTC.

The chain couples TRBV27 to TRBJ2-3, with 12 bases aligning to TRBD2. CDR1 MNHEY and CDR2 SMNVEV come from the germline V gene (reference sequence). The CDR3 runs 17 residues. V shed 1 base, J shed 0 bases, and the junction held 2 bases outside the gene matches. The CDR3 region is CASSLWTSGTSTDTQYF. CDR3 nucleotide sequence: TGTGCCAGCAGTTTATGGACTAGCGGGACTAGCACAGATACGCAGTATTTT.

The genes are TRBV9 and TRBJ2-3, with D maybe TRBD2 (5 bases). Trimming shortened V by 0 bases and J by 2 bases, and 7 bases separated the two germline ends. CDR1 is SGDLS and CDR2 is YYNGEE in the germline V gene. The CDR3 sequence is 14 residues long. This CDR3 reads CASSVASPTDTQYF. Here the CDR3 DNA reads TGTGCCAGCAGCGTAGCTAGCCCCACAGATACGCAGTATTTT.

The J gene is TRBJ1-2, the V gene TRBV27, with D unclear. The germline CDR1 and CDR2 sequences are MNHEY and SMNVEV (reference sequence). The V end was cut by 4 bases, the J end by 2 bases, with 17 bases between. CDR3 size: 16 residues. CDR3 sequence (DNA): TGTGCCAGCAGTTCAATTTACCGGTTAGGGAACTATGGCTACACCTTC. Amino acid sequence: CASSSIYRLGNYGYTF.

The chain is built from TRBV12-5 and TRBJ1-5, with D unresolved. The CDR3 covers 14 residues. Germline values: CDR1 LGHNT, CDR2 FRNRAP. Trimming removed 3 bases from V and 3 bases from J, with 9 bases in between. Here the CDR3 DNA reads TGTGCTAGTGGTTTCCTACACCTCAATCAGCCCCAGCATTTT. Its protein is CASGFLHLNQPQHF.

This clone came up once. V is TRBV28 and J is TRBJ2-1; unclear D gene. V lost 3 bases to trimming and J lost 9 bases, with 9 bases between them. There are 12 residues in the CDR3. CDR1 and CDR2 (germline): MDHEN, SYDVKM. The CDR3 DNA sequence: TGTGCCAGCAGTTTCCCCCGGGCTGAGCAGTTCTTC. It codes for CASSFPRAEQFF.

The CDR3 nucleotides are TGTGCCAGCAGCCCCTTCTTACTAGCGAGGTATGGGGATGAGCAGTTCTTC. Translation: CASSPFLLARYGDEQFF. The chain couples TRBV4-2 to TRBJ2-1; 7 nucleotides align to TRBD2. CDR3 length: 17 amino acids. Germline CDR1 reads LGHNA; CDR2 reads YNFKEQ. J gave up 8 bases and V 4 bases, and 17 bases lay outside the gene matches.